This TCR beta chain is from a study of blood T cell repertoires in COVID-19. The overall study: Samples of COVID-19 (acute and convalescent) were obtained from the United States, Italy and Spain. Nucleic acid was either cDNA or gDNA, and it came from T cells, B-cell-depleted T cells, or PBMCs.

Here immunoSEQ multiplex PCR was the method, and the copy in TCRdb shows in-frame clones only, minus some. The repertoire consists of about 29,000 clones, with over 75% occurring once and the leading ten covering almost 8%. The sequence was obtained from a woman in her 70s with active or convalescent COVID-19. The specimen sequenced was peripheral blood.

Here the CDR3 reads CASSPRRWIVSYTF. CDR3 in DNA: TGTGCCAGCAGTCCCCGGCGGTGGATCGTCAGCTACACCTTC. The chain joins TRBV28 to TRBJ1-2; no clear D. The CDR3 spans 14 residues. CDR1 and CDR2 (germline): MDHEN, SYDVKM. Trimming shortened V by 5 bases and J by 9 bases, and 19 bases separated the two germline ends.